This T cell receptor beta chain was sequenced in a study of T cell changes during pregnancy in multiple sclerosis. Method: immunoSEQ multiplex PCR; TCRdb's copy keeps in-frame clones and lacks some. The profile shows 25,000 to 30,000 clones, 75% to 90% of them singletons. Trimming shortened V by 1 base and J by 3 bases, and 14 bases separated the two germline ends. This CDR3 comprises 16 residues. The V gene's germline CDR1 is SGHNT and CDR2 YENEEA. V is TRBV11-3 and J is TRBJ2-3, with D possibly matching TRBD2 (5 bases). The sequencing used CD4+ T cells from peripheral blood mononuclear cells, collected in the second trimester of pregnancy. This receptor was identified in a female donor with multiple sclerosis, enrolled in a pregnancy study. The CDR3: CASSLGDGVFTDTQYF. The CDR3 DNA follows: TGTGCCAGCAGCTTAGGCGACGGGGTATTTACAGATACGCAGTATTTT.